Listed below are T cell receptor beta chains from one sample, sequenced in a study of blood T cell repertoires in COVID-19. The method was immunoSEQ multiplex PCR; TCRdb's version includes in-frame clones alone and lacks a portion of them. The sample consists of 360,000 or so clones, under 85% of them appearing once. Input material: PBMCs or T cells enriched from blood (not recorded which). Receptors were obtained from a woman aged 50 to 60 who had recovered from COVID-19. Both conserved end residues are trimmed from each CDR3. The order of the fields is CDR3 protein, V gene.

cdr3_aa: ASSWGQGTFNSPLH; v_call: TRBV19
cdr3_aa: ASSLGNSQAF; v_call: TRBV13
cdr3_aa: ASSVGLGGSYEQY; v_call: TRBV9
cdr3_aa: ASSQITGQAGYGYT; v_call: TRBV4-2
cdr3_aa: ASSQDSYQETQY; v_call: TRBV4-1
cdr3_aa: ASSVDPSGRAVDTQY; v_call: TRBV9
cdr3_aa: ASSQDIRTGLNGYT; v_call: TRBV3-1/TRBV3-2
cdr3_aa: ASSLGPGSEQY; v_call: TRBV12-3/TRBV12-4
cdr3_aa: AWAVKSSYNSPLH; v_call: TRBV30
cdr3_aa: ATLQGIGYEQY; v_call: TRBV19
cdr3_aa: ASSPSRGISYNEQF; v_call: TRBV10-2
cdr3_aa: SVEARGGYEQY; v_call: TRBV29-1
cdr3_aa: ASSQDGTGWGGYT; v_call: TRBV4-1
cdr3_aa: ASSESMRSSGNTIY; v_call: TRBV25-1
cdr3_aa: ATRTSGGLGETQY; v_call: TRBV6-6
cdr3_aa: ASSPLGTVSYEQY; v_call: TRBV7-2
cdr3_aa: ASSYSTGEAF; v_call: TRBV27
cdr3_aa: ASSPNLGGQETQY; v_call: TRBV4-1
cdr3_aa: ASSSTGTNTEAF; v_call: TRBV7-9
cdr3_aa: ASRGVDNSPLH; v_call: TRBV6-5
cdr3_aa: ASSSVGAGADEQY; v_call: TRBV5-4
cdr3_aa: ATSREVGGGRKSNEQY; v_call: TRBV15
cdr3_aa: ASSRSGKETQY; v_call: TRBV5-6
cdr3_aa: ASSPGNYGYT; v_call: TRBV25-1
cdr3_aa: GVGGGDTDTQY; v_call: TRBV7-9
cdr3_aa: ASSLQGLDGYT; v_call: TRBV5-1
cdr3_aa: ASSEHRWEDKSL; v_call: TRBV10-1
cdr3_aa: ASILTQGYGYT; v_call: TRBV28
cdr3_aa: ASSIDLLTGAGGYGYT; v_call: TRBV19
cdr3_aa: ASSVASPCTEAF; v_call: TRBV10-1
cdr3_aa: ASSFAQGNTGELF; v_call: TRBV11-3
cdr3_aa: ASSLDPAVLGFGYT; v_call: TRBV5-4
cdr3_aa: ASSSHGYDGELF; v_call: TRBV27
cdr3_aa: ASSPMGAGLKDQPQH; v_call: TRBV25-1
cdr3_aa: SASAGGQQPQH; v_call: TRBV20-1
cdr3_aa: ATSDSSGGYYNEQF; v_call: TRBV24-1
cdr3_aa: AIPTGTQNEKLF; v_call: TRBV5-8
cdr3_aa: ASSSTGGNSDTQY; v_call: TRBV7-3
cdr3_aa: ASSRTYTEAF; v_call: TRBV14
cdr3_aa: ASSLAPSGKFGTQY; v_call: TRBV5-1
cdr3_aa: ASGDSNYGYT; v_call: TRBV3-1/TRBV3-2
cdr3_aa: AWSGQGAYGYT; v_call: TRBV30
cdr3_aa: ASMRQGPPYEQY; v_call: TRBV4-1
cdr3_aa: ASSIRLAGRTDTQY; v_call: TRBV19
cdr3_aa: ASSQTSGGIYNEQF; v_call: TRBV4-3
cdr3_aa: ASSQGLAGWETQY; v_call: TRBV3-1/TRBV3-2
cdr3_aa: ASSLGSPPYEQY; v_call: TRBV28
cdr3_aa: ASSPAVGSTGELF; v_call: TRBV18
cdr3_aa: ATRNAGGELF; v_call: TRBV24-1
cdr3_aa: ASRKTGGNYGYT; v_call: TRBV19
cdr3_aa: ASGRGKRDYEQY; v_call: TRBV3-1/TRBV3-2
cdr3_aa: ASSTGGWTEAF; v_call: TRBV27
cdr3_aa: ASSSGGGTEAF; v_call: TRBV7-3
cdr3_aa: ASSYPGTGGNQPQH; v_call: TRBV19
cdr3_aa: ASSLGMGGGPPDTQY; v_call: TRBV5-1
cdr3_aa: ASSWDRANTEAF; v_call: TRBV5-6